One T cell receptor (beta chain) is described in this entry. This sample was taken from a study of blood T cell repertoires in COVID-19. Turning to the study itself: COVID-19 samples collected from the United States, Italy and Spain covered acute and convalescent phases. Sources were T cells, B-cell-depleted T cells, or PBMCs; the material itself was cDNA or gDNA.

CDR1 is SGHRS, CDR2 YFSETQ, per germline. This CDR3 region has 14 residues. V lost 7 bases to trimming and J lost 6 bases; unmatched junction nucleotides: 7. In the original analysis: Amplification from reference gene primers served as the basis for estimated nucleated cell counts. Produced via immunoSEQ multiplex PCR; TCRdb's table is partial and in-frame only. Clone size and V and J calls were adopted from that table, with D and trimming inferred from the DNA. The table shows more than 110,000 clones, with just under 90% occurring only once. The sample taken for sequencing was peripheral blood. The chain joins TRBV5-1 to TRBJ1-3; 10 bases fit TRBD1. This receptor was taken from a woman at least 80 years old with acute or convalescent COVID-19. CDR3 nucleotides: TGCGCCAGCCGCCGGGACAGGGGCACAAACACCATATATTTT. Protein product: CASRRDRGTNTIYF. Complete variable domain (other parts from reference TRBV5-1 and TRBJ1-3): KAGVTQTPRYLIKTRGQQVTLSCSPISGHRSVSWYQQTPGQGLQFLFEYFSETQRNKGNFPGRFSGRQFSNSRSEMNVSTLELGDSALYLCASRRDRGTNTIYFGEGSWLTVV.